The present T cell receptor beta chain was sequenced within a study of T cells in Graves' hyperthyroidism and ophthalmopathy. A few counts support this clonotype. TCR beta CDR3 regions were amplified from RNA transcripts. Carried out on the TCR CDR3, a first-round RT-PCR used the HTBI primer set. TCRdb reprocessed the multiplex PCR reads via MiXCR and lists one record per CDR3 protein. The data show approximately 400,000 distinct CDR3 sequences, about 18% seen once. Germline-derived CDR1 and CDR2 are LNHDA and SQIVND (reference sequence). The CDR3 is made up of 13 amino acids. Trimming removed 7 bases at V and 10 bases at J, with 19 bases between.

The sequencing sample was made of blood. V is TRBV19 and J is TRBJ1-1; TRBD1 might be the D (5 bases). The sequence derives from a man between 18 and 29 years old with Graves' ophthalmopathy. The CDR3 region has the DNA TGTGCCAGTACTACTATTGGGACGACGAGAGCTTTCTTT. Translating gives CASTTIGTTRAFF.